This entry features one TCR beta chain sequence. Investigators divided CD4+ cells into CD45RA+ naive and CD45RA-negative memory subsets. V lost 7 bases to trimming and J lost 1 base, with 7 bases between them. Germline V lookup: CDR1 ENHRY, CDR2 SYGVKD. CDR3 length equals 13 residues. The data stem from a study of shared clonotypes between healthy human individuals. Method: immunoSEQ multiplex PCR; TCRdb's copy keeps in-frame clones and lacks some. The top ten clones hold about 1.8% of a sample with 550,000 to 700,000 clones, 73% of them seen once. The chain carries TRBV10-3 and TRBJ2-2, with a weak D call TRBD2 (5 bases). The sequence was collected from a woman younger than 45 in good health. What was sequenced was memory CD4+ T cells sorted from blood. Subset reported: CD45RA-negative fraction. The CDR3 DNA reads TGTGCCATCATGGAGGAGAACACCGGGGAGCTGTTTTTT. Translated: CAIMEENTGELFF.